Included here is one T cell receptor beta chain sequence, with context. CDR1 is SGHTA and CDR2 is FQGNSA in the germline V gene. The CDR3 totals 15 residues. Trimming took 5 bases from V and 2 from J, leaving 13 bases between them. Sequenced by immunoSEQ multiplex PCR; TCRdb stores in-frame clones only, minus some. Altogether 100,000 or so clones are present, around 94% being singletons, with the ten largest covering under 1.5%. These data come from a study of T cell changes during pregnancy in multiple sclerosis. This clonotype was sampled from a female donor with multiple sclerosis, enrolled in a pregnancy study. The chain links TRBV7-2 to TRBJ1-3; weak D call: TRBD1 (6 bases). Sequencing used peripheral blood, obtained in the second trimester of pregnancy. The CDR3 DNA reads as TGTGCCAGCAGCCCAGGGGTTGGGGCTGGAAACACCATATATTTT. It translates to CASSPGVGAGNTIYF.